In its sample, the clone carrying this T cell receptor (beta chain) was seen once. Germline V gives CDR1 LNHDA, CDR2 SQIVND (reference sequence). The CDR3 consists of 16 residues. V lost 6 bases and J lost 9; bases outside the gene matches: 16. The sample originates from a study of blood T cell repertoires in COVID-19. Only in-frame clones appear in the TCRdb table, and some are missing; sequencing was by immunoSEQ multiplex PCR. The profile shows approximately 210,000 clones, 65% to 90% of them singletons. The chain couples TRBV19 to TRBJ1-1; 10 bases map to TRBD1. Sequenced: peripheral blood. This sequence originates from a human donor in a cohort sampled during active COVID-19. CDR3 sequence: CASRLRDRGAGGQAFF. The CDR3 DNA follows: TGTGCCAGTAGACTGCGGGACAGGGGTGCCGGAGGCCAAGCTTTCTTT.